This entry is about one TCR beta chain. Its antigen is still unknown. The sample originates from a study of cytomegalovirus exposure and HLA in healthy donors. In the study overall: The use of the same platform for the 120 or so validation repertoires and the approximately 690 first-cohort repertoires was reported by a later analysis. General study findings and limits: Altogether, 170 or so TCR beta chains were recorded as cytomegalovirus-associated.

Libraries were prepared by immunoSEQ multiplex PCR; TCRdb keeps only in-frame clonotypes and omits some of them. The sample contains 250,000 or so clones, roughly 90% of which appear only once. This TCR came from a woman aged 18-35 years in good health and CMV-seronegative. Sequenced: PBMCs.

Written as DNA, the CDR3 is TGTGCCAGTAGTACGCAACTAGGTGCTGTGCAGTACGTC. It encodes CASSTQLGAVQYV. The V call is TRBV19, the J call TRBJ2-7; possible D gene TRBD2, 5 bases. V was cut by 4 bases and J by 9 bases, with 16 bases left in between. The CDR3 length is 13 residues. Germline V lookup: CDR1 LNHDA, CDR2 SQIVND (reference sequence).